This passage covers 24 T cell receptor beta chains from one sample sequenced in a study of CD8 T cells in ankylosing spondylitis. These receptors have no known antigen. General study findings and limits: Ankylosing spondylitis blood appeared to carry a characteristic TCR beta motif of roughly 8 highly homologous variants.

In TCRdb, the 5' RACE reads were re-called with MiXCR into one record per CDR3 protein. The data show 350,000 to 450,000 distinct CDR3 sequences, roughly a quarter seen once. Input material: blood, either unsorted or a sorted T cell fraction (not recorded which). The receptors were gathered from a male donor with ankylosing spondylitis.

This sequence joins TRBV7-2 and TRBJ1-1; no firm D call. Germline V gene lookup returns CDR1 SGHTA and CDR2 FQGNSA. The CDR3 totals 14 residues. Trimming removed 4 bases at V and 5 bases at J, with 14 bases between. This CDR3 is CASSSGPKTTEAFF. The DNA for the CDR3 is TGTGCCAGCAGCTCCGGGCCCAAAACTACTGAAGCTTTCTTT. The full variable domain, with the rest looked up from reference TRBV7-2 and TRBJ1-1, is GAGVSQSPSNKVTEKGKDVELRCDPISGHTALYWYRQSLGQGLEFLIYFQGNSAPDKSGLPSDRFSAERTGGSVSTLTIQRTQQEDSAVYLCASSSGPKTTEAFFGQGTRLTVV.

The chain is built from TRBV7-8 and TRBJ1-1; TRBD1 agrees at 10 bases. The trim removed 5 bases at V and 11 bases at J, leaving 11 bases unmatched. Germline assignment: CDR1 SGHVS and CDR2 FQNEAQ. The CDR3 consists of 14 residues. The CDR3 protein is CASSSGRQGASAFF. For the CDR3, the DNA is TGTGCCAGCAGCAGCGGCAGACAGGGGGCTTCGGCTTTCTTT.

The V call is TRBV9, the J call TRBJ1-4; 7 positions agree with TRBD1. The CDR3 covers 15 residues. CDR1 and CDR2 from the germline V gene are SGDLS and YYNGEE. V shed 4 bases, J shed 8 bases, and the junction held 11 bases outside the gene matches. The CDR3, as DNA: TGTGCCAGCAGCACTAGGACAGGTTTGGAAGAAAAACTGTTTTTT. Translated: CASSTRTGLEEKLFF.

The rearrangement uses TRBV3-1 and TRBJ2-1; D is unclear. Trimming took 5 bases from V and 0 from J, leaving 26 bases between them. Germline V gene data show CDR1 as LGHDT and CDR2 as YNNKEL (reference sequence). The CDR3 is 20 amino acids. The chain's CDR3 is CASSFLLGKLGFGSYNEQFF. For the CDR3, the DNA is TGTGCCAGCAGCTTTTTGTTGGGTAAATTGGGCTTCGGCTCCTACAATGAGCAGTTCTTC.

V gene TRBV24-1 combines with J gene TRBJ2-1; D gene ambiguous. V dropped 1 base and J dropped 0 bases, with 9 bases sitting between them. CDR3 length: 16 amino acids. CDR1 and CDR2 from the germline V gene are KGHDR and SFDVKD. CDR3: CATSDFTKSSYNEQFF. The CDR3 DNA reads TGTGCCACCAGTGATTTCACTAAGAGCTCCTACAATGAGCAGTTCTTC.

This clonotype has just a few counts. J is TRBJ2-5 and V is TRBV12-3 or TRBV12-4, with 11 positions matching TRBD2. The CDR3 consists of 21 residues. After removal of 3 bases from V and 2 bases from J, the junction contained 20 bases not matched to a gene. The CDR3 here is CASSFQLAGVHLPTQQETQYF. DNA for the CDR3: TGTGCCAGCAGTTTTCAACTAGCGGGGGTACATCTCCCCACACAACAAGAGACCCAGTACTTC.

The CDR3 DNA sequence: TGCAGCGTGGTGGACAGGGGTAGCACAGATACGCAGTATTTT. It codes for CSVVDRGSTDTQYF. This rearrangement joins TRBV29-1 to TRBJ2-3; 9 positions match TRBD1. The CDR3 runs to 14 residues. CDR1 SQVTM and CDR2 ANQGSEA come from the germline V gene. J was trimmed by 0 bases and V by 6 bases; bases with no gene match: 4.

This clonotype was picked up a small number of times. V gene TRBV12-3 or TRBV12-4 combines with J gene TRBJ2-6; D remains unclear. The CDR3 sequence is 15 residues long. The V end was cut by 6 bases, the J end by 1 base, with 10 bases between. Here the CDR3 reads CASSPMGSGANVLTF. The CDR3 nucleotides are TGTGCCAGCAGCCCCATGGGGTCTGGGGCCAACGTCCTGACTTTC.

The rearrangement links TRBV10-3 to TRBJ1-5; D remains unclear. The CDR3 is 13 amino acids. From germline, CDR1 is ENHRY and CDR2 SYGVKD. V was trimmed by 2 bases and J by 7 bases, leaving 9 bases between them. The DNA for the CDR3 is TGTGCCATCAGTGAGCGCGGATTGCAGCCCCAGCATTTT. It specifies CAISERGLQPQHF.

The chain combines TRBV29-1 with TRBJ2-1, with TRBD2 as a possible D gene (6 bases). The CDR3 loop spans 11 amino acids. V dropped 7 bases and J dropped 12 bases, with 16 bases sitting between them. In germline, CDR1 is SQVTM, CDR2 ANQGSEA. CDR3 in amino acids: CSAEEGRWQFF. The CDR3 nucleotides are TGCAGCGCCGAGGAGGGTCGATGGCAGTTCTTC.

The chain carries TRBV24-1 and TRBJ2-3; no reliable D call. The V end lost 2 bases, the J end lost 6 bases, and 14 bases lay between the germline ends. Germline V gives CDR1 KGHDR, CDR2 SFDVKD. This CDR3 is 15 amino acids long. The chain's CDR3 is CATSDSRNTHDTQYF. The CDR3 DNA is TGTGCCACCAGTGATTCTCGGAATACACACGATACGCAGTATTTT.

This clonotype appeared a few times. This chain joins TRBV5-1 and TRBJ1-2, with D unclear. Germline V lookup: CDR1 SGHRS, CDR2 YFSETQ. This CDR3 is 14 amino acids long. With 4 bases removed from V and 4 bases from J, the gap between germline ends came to 14 bases. CDR3 residues: CASSPLGLGYGYTF. CDR3 nucleotides: TGCGCCAGCAGCCCTCTCGGGTTAGGCTATGGCTACACCTTC. Full variable domain (missing parts from reference TRBV5-1 and TRBJ1-2): KAGVTQTPRYLIKTRGQQVTLSCSPISGHRSVSWYQQTPGQGLQFLFEYFSETQRNKGNFPGRFSGRQFSNSRSEMNVSTLELGDSALYLCASSPLGLGYGYTFGSGTRLTVV.

This clonotype was observed a few times. This sequence joins TRBV12-3 or TRBV12-4 and TRBJ1-6; D perhaps matches TRBD1 (5 bases). V dropped 6 bases and J dropped 16 bases, with 19 bases sitting between them. The CDR3 has 13 amino acids. The CDR3 region is CASSPRAGRTLHF. The CDR3 nucleotides are TGTGCCAGCAGCCCCCGAGCGGGACGAACTCTCCACTTT.

The genes are TRBV12-3 or TRBV12-4 and TRBJ2-4; TRBD1 or TRBD2 may be the D gene (5 bases each). Trimming pared 7 bases from V and 5 bases from J, leaving 21 bases between. This CDR3 is 16 amino acids long. Written as DNA, the CDR3 is TGTGCCAGCACTCAAGGGACCCCGGTGGTGGAAAACATTCAGTACTTC. The encoded protein is CASTQGTPVVENIQYF.

There are many counts of this clonotype. The chain recombines TRBV6-2 or TRBV6-3 with TRBJ1-1; D gene unclear. Germline V gives CDR1 MNHEY, CDR2 SVGEGT. Trimming cost V 4 bases and J 1 base, with 7 bases left between them. The CDR3 is 13 amino acids. In DNA, the CDR3 is TGTGCCAGCAGTTTCCGGGAGAACACTGAAGCTTTCTTT. It yields the protein CASSFRENTEAFF.

The gene calls are TRBV7-8 and TRBJ2-2; D could derive from TRBD1 or TRBD2 (5 bases each). CDR3 length equals 15 residues. V was pared by 5 bases and J by 7 bases, with 17 bases between. The V gene's germline CDR1 is SGHVS and CDR2 FQNEAQ. The CDR3 sequence is CASSGQGVAGGELFF. CDR3 nucleotides: TGTGCCAGCAGCGGTCAGGGAGTGGCGGGCGGGGAGCTGTTTTTT.

The rearrangement uses TRBV5-1 and TRBJ2-4; D gene ambiguous. V was pared by 3 bases and J by 4 bases, with 11 bases between. CDR1 is SGHRS, CDR2 YFSETQ, per germline. The CDR3 runs 14 residues. CDR3 sequence: CASSSDGSKNIQYF. The CDR3 DNA sequence: TGCGCCAGCAGCTCGGACGGCTCGAAAAACATTCAGTACTTC.

V is TRBV5-1 and J is TRBJ2-7, with D perhaps matching TRBD1 (5 bases). The CDR3 is 13 amino acids. Germline V gene sequence: CDR1 SGHRS, CDR2 YFSETQ. With 2 bases removed from V and 3 bases from J, the gap between germline ends came to 9 bases. The CDR3 DNA reads TGCGCCAGCAGCTTCGACAGAGACTACGAGCAGTACGTC. This encodes CASSFDRDYEQYV.

This chain uses TRBV7-2 with TRBJ2-3; no definite D call. This CDR3 is 16 amino acids long. Germline V gene data show CDR1 as SGHTA and CDR2 as FQGNSA. Trimming took off 5 bases at V and 2 bases at J, with 17 bases between the two ends. CDR3 in DNA: TGTGCCAGCAGCATGTTGACCCCGAAGCCCACAGATACGCAGTATTTT. Protein sequence: CASSMLTPKPTDTQYF.

This clonotype showed up just a few times. The chain links TRBV7-8 to TRBJ2-7, with 10 bases that match TRBD1. Germline assignment: CDR1 SGHVS and CDR2 FQNEAQ. V shed 8 bases, J shed 4 bases, and the junction held 8 bases outside the gene matches. The CDR3 has 14 amino acids. In nucleotides, the CDR3 is TGTGCCAGCTACCAACCGGGACAGGGGTACGAGCAGTACTTC. This encodes CASYQPGQGYEQYF.

The chain is built from TRBV25-1 and TRBJ2-6; 7 bases match TRBD1. V shed 6 bases and J 0 bases; nucleotides not matched to a gene: 5. The germline V gene encodes CDR1 MGHDK and CDR2 SYGVNS. The CDR3 contains 16 residues. As DNA, the CDR3 is TGTGCCAGCAGGTCGACAGGGAGCTCTGGGGCCAACGTCCTGACTTTC. The encoded protein is CASRSTGSSGANVLTF. The full variable domain, completed using reference TRBV25-1 and TRBJ2-6, is EADIYQTPRYLVIGTGKKITLECSQTMGHDKMYWYQQDPGMELHLIHYSYGVNSTEKGDLSSESTVSRIRTEHFPLTLESARPSHTSQYLCASRSTGSSGANVLTFGAGSRLTVL.

This chain connects TRBV12-1 to TRBJ1-4. TRBV12-1 is marked as a pseudogene. The CDR3 is 13 amino acids. CDR3 nucleotide sequence: TGTGCCAGCAGCCCATCCTCTTACGAAAAACTGTTTTTT. It translates to CASSPSSYEKLFF.

In this sample, this clonotype turned up a few times. CDR3 amino acids: CASNEGGNLNEQYF. Here the CDR3 DNA reads TGCGCCAGCAACGAAGGAGGGAACCTGAACGAGCAGTACTTC. The V call is TRBV5-1, the J call TRBJ2-7; weak D call: TRBD2 (6 bases). The CDR3 length is 14 residues. Germline values: CDR1 SGHRS, CDR2 YFSETQ. Between the trimmed V and J ends, which lost 6 bases and 5 bases, there was a span of 18 bases.

The chain combines TRBV20-1 with TRBJ1-5, with D possibly matching TRBD1 (6 bases). The ends were cut back, 6 bases at V and 5 bases at J, with 17 bases in the middle. This CDR3 region has 14 residues. From germline, CDR1 is DFQATT and CDR2 SNEGSKA (reference sequence). In DNA form, the CDR3 reads TGCAGTGCCCCCCTAACAGGGTCTCATCAGCCCCAGCATTTT. Translation gives CSAPLTGSHQPQHF.